This T cell receptor (beta chain) was found in a study of blood T cell repertoires in COVID-19. Overall study context: Material from acute and convalescent COVID-19 was sourced from the United States, Italy and Spain.

The method was immunoSEQ multiplex PCR; TCRdb's version includes in-frame clones alone and lacks a portion of them. This table has hundreds of thousands of clones, over 80% appearing once. Cohort 3 donors counted as recovered after two negative PCRs, clearance, or resolved symptoms. CDR3 size: 18 residues. Between the trimmed V and J ends, which lost 1 base and 0 bases, there was a span of 13 bases. The germline CDR1 and CDR2 sequences are MGHDK and SYGVNS. The chain joins TRBV25-1 to TRBJ2-6; possible D gene TRBD1, 5 bases. The sequencing input was PBMCs or T cells enriched from blood (not recorded which). This sequence was found in a woman aged 18 to 35 who had recovered from COVID-19. CDR3 in DNA: TGTGCCAGCAGTGAATCCGGCAGGGTACTCTCTGGGGCCAACGTCCTGACTTTC. Its protein product is CASSESGRVLSGANVLTF.